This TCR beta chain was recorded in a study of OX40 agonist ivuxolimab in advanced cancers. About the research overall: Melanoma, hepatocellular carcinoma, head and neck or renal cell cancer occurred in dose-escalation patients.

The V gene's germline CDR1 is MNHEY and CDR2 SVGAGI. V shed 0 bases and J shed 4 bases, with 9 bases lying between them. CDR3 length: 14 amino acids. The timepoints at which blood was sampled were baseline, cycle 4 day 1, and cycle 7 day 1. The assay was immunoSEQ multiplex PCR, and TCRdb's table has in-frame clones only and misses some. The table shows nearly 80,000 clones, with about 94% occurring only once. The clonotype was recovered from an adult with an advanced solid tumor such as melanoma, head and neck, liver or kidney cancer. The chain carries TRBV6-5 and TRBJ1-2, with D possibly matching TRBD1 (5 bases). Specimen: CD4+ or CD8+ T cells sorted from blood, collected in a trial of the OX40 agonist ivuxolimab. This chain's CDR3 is CASSYSGPIYGYTF. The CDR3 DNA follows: TGTGCCAGCAGTTACTCGGGACCGATCTATGGCTACACCTTC.